Listed below are T cell receptor beta chains from one sample, sequenced in a study of control samples from healthy donors and cancer patients. Produced via immunoSEQ multiplex PCR; TCRdb's table is partial and in-frame only. Among approximately 150,000 clones listed, about 90% were seen once. The sample taken for sequencing was blood. The receptors were sampled from a woman in her 30s in good health. Both conserved end residues are part of each CDR3. A D gene is named only where the DNA matches it firmly. Rows give clone size only sometimes, using once, few, many, or a class for an expanded clone.

V	J	length	size	D	DNA	CDR3
TRBV27	TRBJ1-1	13	-	-	TGTGCCAGCAGTTTAGGACCGAACACTGAAGCTTTCTTT	CASSLGPNTEAFF
TRBV5-6	TRBJ2-1	11	-	-	TGTGCCAGCAGCTTCCTTAATGAGCAGTTCTTC	CASSFLNEQFF
TRBV7-9	TRBJ2-3	16	-	TRBD2	TGTGCCAGCAGCTTGAAAGCGGGAGTTGGCACAGATACGCAGTATTTT	CASSLKAGVGTDTQYF
TRBV7-9	TRBJ1-1	13	-	-	TGTGCCAGCAGCTTAGCCCCAAACGGTCTAGCTTTCTTT	CASSLAPNGLAFF
TRBV7-3	TRBJ2-1	13	-	-	TGTGCCAGCAGCCTGGGGAGCGACAATGAGCAGTTCTTC	CASSLGSDNEQFF
TRBV5-6	TRBJ2-3	18	-	-	TGTGCCAGCAGCTTGGTGGTTATGGGTGGGAGTAGCACAGATACGCAGTATTTT	CASSLVVMGGSSTDTQYF
TRBV4-2	TRBJ1-2	14	-	-	TGTGCCAGCAGCCAAGATCGAATTAGCCCTGGCTACACCTTC	CASSQDRISPGYTF
TRBV4-1	TRBJ2-7	14	-	TRBD2	TGCGCCAGCAGCCAACTAGCGGGAAATTACGAGCAGTACTTC	CASSQLAGNYEQYF
TRBV5-8	TRBJ2-2	15	-	TRBD2	TGTGCCAGCAGCCACGGGGGGAGGACCACCGGGGAGCTGTTTTTT	CASSHGGRTTGELFF
TRBV29-1	TRBJ1-2	12	once	TRBD1	TGCAGCGCCCGGACAGGGGACTATGGCTACACCTTC	CSARTGDYGYTF
TRBV9	TRBJ2-7	14	few	-	TGTGCCAGCAGCGCCAACAGTATAAGGGGCGAGCAGTACTTC	CASSANSIRGEQYF
TRBV28	TRBJ2-7	11	-	-	TGTGCCAGCACTGACGGGTACGAGCAGTACTTC	CASTDGYEQYF
TRBV10-2	TRBJ2-3	14	-	TRBD2	TGCGCCAGCAGTGAGGGACTAGCGGCAGATACGCAGTATTTT	CASSEGLAADTQYF
TRBV5-6	TRBJ2-1	13	-	-	TGTGCCAGCAGCTGGTTGGAGGTCAATGAGCAGTTCTTC	CASSWLEVNEQFF
TRBV6-5	TRBJ1-5	14	few	-	TGTGCCAGCAGGGGTAGGGGTCCCCACCAGCCCCAGCATTTT	CASRGRGPHQPQHF
TRBV6-2/TRBV6-3	TRBJ1-2	15	few	-	TGTGCCAGCAGTTACTTTACAGGGTTCAACTATGGCTACACCTTC	CASSYFTGFNYGYTF
TRBV27	TRBJ2-2	17	-	TRBD2	TGTGCCAGCAGACAGGCGGGAGGGCCAGGGATAACCGGGGAGCTGTTTTTT	CASRQAGGPGITGELFF
TRBV4-2	TRBJ2-2	16	-	-	TGTGCCAGCAGCCAAGAGGTCCAGCGGTACACCGGGGAGCTGTTTTTT	CASSQEVQRYTGELFF
TRBV6-1	TRBJ1-5	13	-	-	TGTGCCAGCAGTGAAGACTGGGTGGAGCCCCAGCATTTT	CASSEDWVEPQHF
TRBV27	TRBJ1-1	13	-	-	TGTGCCAGCAGTCCATCAGTGAACACTGAAGCTTTCTTT	CASSPSVNTEAFF
TRBV7-8	TRBJ2-5	14	-	-	TGTGCCAGCAAGGCTAGCGTGATTGGGGAGACCCAGTACTTC	CASKASVIGETQYF
TRBV18	TRBJ2-7	14	once	TRBD1	TGTGCCAGCTCGCGGGACAGGGCCTTATACGAGCAGTACTTC	CASSRDRALYEQYF
TRBV28	TRBJ2-1	12	-	-	TGTGCCAGCAGTCCTTCACACAATGAGCAGTTCTTC	CASSPSHNEQFF
TRBV5-1	TRBJ2-1	18	-	TRBD2	TGCGCCAGCAGCTTGTATGGGACTAGCGGGACGGGAGCCAATGAGCAGTTCTTC	CASSLYGTSGTGANEQFF
TRBV12-3/TRBV12-4	TRBJ1-5	13	-	-	TGTGCCAGCAGTTTACCTGGGAATCAGCCCCAGCATTTT	CASSLPGNQPQHF
TRBV28	TRBJ1-1	16	-	-	TGTGCCAGCAGCACCGGGGGGGTAGGGATGAACACTGAAGCTTTCTTT	CASSTGGVGMNTEAFF
TRBV7-9	TRBJ2-7	13	-	TRBD1	TGTGCCAGCAGCTTAGACAGGGGCTACGAGCAGTACTTC	CASSLDRGYEQYF
TRBV27	TRBJ1-1	13	-	-	TGTGCCAGCAGCCTTATGTCGTCCACTGAAGCTTTCTTT	CASSLMSSTEAFF
TRBV5-6	TRBJ1-1	16	-	TRBD1	TGTGCCAGCAGCTCAAACCCCGGGACAGGGGGCACTGAAGCTTTCTTT	CASSSNPGTGGTEAFF
TRBV6-5	TRBJ2-1	12	-	-	TGTGCCAGTAGGAGCTCCTACAATGAGCAGTTCTTC	CASRSSYNEQFF
TRBV12-1	TRBJ2-2	16	-	-	TGTGCCAGCAGCTTCCGCGGGCTAGCGAACACCGGGGAGCTGTTTTTT	CASSFRGLANTGELFF
TRBV24-1	TRBJ2-5	14	-	-	TGTGCCACCAGTGACCCAACAGGGAAAGAGACCCAGTACTTC	CATSDPTGKETQYF
TRBV5-5	TRBJ2-5	16	-	TRBD1	TGTGCCAGCAGTCTGACCGGGACAGGGGGCGCGGAGACCCAGTACTTC	CASSLTGTGGAETQYF
TRBV7-9	TRBJ2-7	12	-	-	TGTGCCATAGAGGTTCTAACCTACGAGCAGTACTTC	CAIEVLTYEQYF
TRBV11-2	TRBJ1-3	11	-	-	TGTGCCAGCAGCCCTCTCGAGGCCATATATTTT	CASSPLEAIYF
TRBV29-1	TRBJ2-5	12	-	-	TGCAGCGTTGCAGGGGAGCAAGAGACCCAGTACTTC	CSVAGEQETQYF
TRBV28	TRBJ2-7	14	-	-	TGTGCCAGTGCCCGGGGTCTACTAGGGTACGAGCAGTACTTC	CASARGLLGYEQYF
TRBV19	TRBJ1-2	15	-	TRBD1	TGTGCCAGTAGTCCACTTGGCCATACAGGGGTCGGCTACACCTTC	CASSPLGHTGVGYTF
TRBV7-2	TRBJ2-5	15	-	-	TGTGCCAGCAGCTTTGGCTGGGCCCAACAAGAGACCCAGTACTTC	CASSFGWAQQETQYF
TRBV4-3	TRBJ2-2	16	-	-	TGCGCCAGCAGCCAAGTCAGGGGCTCGAACACCGGGGAGCTGTTTTTT	CASSQVRGSNTGELFF
TRBV18	TRBJ1-2	16	-	-	TGTGCCAGCTCCCGCCAAGGGTCCGGGGGCGACTACGGCTACACCTTC	CASSRQGSGGDYGYTF
TRBV5-1	TRBJ1-3	16	once	TRBD1	TGCGCCAGCAGCTCGACCGGGACAGTCATTGGAAACACCATATATTTT	CASSSTGTVIGNTIYF
TRBV7-6	TRBJ2-1	20	-	TRBD2	TGTGCCAGCAGCTTAGACAGACTAGCGGGAGGGCGAAGCTCCTACAATGAGCAGTTCTTC	CASSLDRLAGGRSSYNEQFF
TRBV7-9	TRBJ1-2	14	few	-	TGTGCCAGCAGCTTAGGATTACAGACCTATGGCTACACCTTC	CASSLGLQTYGYTF
TRBV10-1	TRBJ2-2	16	few	-	TGCGCCAGCAGTGAGTCGGTATGGACCGACACCGGGGAGCTGTTTTTT	CASSESVWTDTGELFF
TRBV4-2	TRBJ1-1	15	-	-	TGTGCCAGCAGCCAAGATACTAGGGTGGGCACTGAAGCTTTCTTT	CASSQDTRVGTEAFF
TRBV9	TRBJ1-4	16	-	-	TGTGCCAGCAGCGTAGCAGCCCAAGGGGCTAATGAAAAACTGTTTTTT	CASSVAAQGANEKLFF
TRBV12-3/TRBV12-4	TRBJ1-1	13	-	-	TGTGCCAGCAGTTTCAGCAGGGTCACTGAAGCTTTCTTT	CASSFSRVTEAFF
TRBV7-9	TRBJ2-1	14	-	-	TGTGCCAGCAGCTTATTGGGGGGTATCCATGAGCAGTTCTTC	CASSLLGGIHEQFF
TRBV12-3/TRBV12-4	TRBJ1-1	13	-	-	TGTGCCAGCAGTTGGGATCCCGAGGATGAAGCTTTCTTT	CASSWDPEDEAFF
TRBV7-9	TRBJ2-7	13	-	-	TGTGCCAGCTGCCCAGGGACCTACCACGAGCAGTACTTC	CASCPGTYHEQYF
TRBV4-2	TRBJ1-2	16	-	-	TGTGCCAGCAGCCAAGATCTCCAGGACAGACTGCGTGGCTACACCTTC	CASSQDLQDRLRGYTF